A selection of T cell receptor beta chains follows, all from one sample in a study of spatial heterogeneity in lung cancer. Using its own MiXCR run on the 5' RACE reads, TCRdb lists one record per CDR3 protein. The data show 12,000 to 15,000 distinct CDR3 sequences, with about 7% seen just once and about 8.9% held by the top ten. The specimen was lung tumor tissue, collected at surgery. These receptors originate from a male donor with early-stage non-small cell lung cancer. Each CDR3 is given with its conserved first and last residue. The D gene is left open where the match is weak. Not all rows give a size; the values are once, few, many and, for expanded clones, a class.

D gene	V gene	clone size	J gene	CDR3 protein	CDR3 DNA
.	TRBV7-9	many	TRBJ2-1	CASSQTANEQFF	TGTGCCAGCAGCCAGACAGCGAATGAGCAGTTCTTC
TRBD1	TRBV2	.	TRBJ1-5	CATREQGGGGNQPQHF	TGTGCCACCAGGGAACAGGGAGGGGGCGGCAATCAGCCCCAGCATTTT
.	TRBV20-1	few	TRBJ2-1	CSATETYPYNEQFF	TGCAGTGCTACCGAAACTTACCCCTACAATGAGCAGTTCTTC
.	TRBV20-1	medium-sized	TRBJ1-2	CSAVHKNYGYTF	TGCAGTGCTGTTCACAAAAACTATGGCTACACCTTC
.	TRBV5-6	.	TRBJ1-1	CASSPRNTEAFF	TGTGCCAGCAGCCCAAGGAACACTGAAGCTTTCTTT
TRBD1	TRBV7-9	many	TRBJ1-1	CASRTDRLTEAFF	TGTGCCAGCAGAACGGACAGGCTGACTGAAGCTTTCTTT
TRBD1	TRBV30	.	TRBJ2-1	CAWSKTGTGGWEQFF	TGTGCCTGGAGTAAAACCGGGACAGGGGGCTGGGAGCAGTTCTTC
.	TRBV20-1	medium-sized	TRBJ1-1	CSARDPIHAGGAFF	TGCAGTGCTAGAGATCCGATTCACGCGGGGGGAGCTTTCTTT
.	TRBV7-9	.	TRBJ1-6	CASSLEGNNNSPLHF	TGTGCCAGCAGCTTAGAGGGAAACAATAATTCACCCCTCCACTTT
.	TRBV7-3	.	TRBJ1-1	CASSLTAVTGGTEAFF	TGTGCCAGCAGCTTAACGGCTGTTACGGGGGGCACTGAAGCTTTCTTT
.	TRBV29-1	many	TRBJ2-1	CSVVGGRDGTYNEQFF	TGCAGCGTTGTTGGGGGGCGGGACGGAACCTACAATGAGCAGTTCTTC
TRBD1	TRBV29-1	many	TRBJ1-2	CSVDLDRGNGYTF	TGCAGCGTTGACCTGGACAGGGGGAATGGCTACACCTTC
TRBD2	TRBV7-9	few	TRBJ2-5	CASSLAGGTYQETQYF	TGTGCCAGCAGCTTAGCGGGGGGGACGTACCAAGAGACCCAGTACTTC
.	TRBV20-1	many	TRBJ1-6	CSARHRAYSPLHF	TGCAGTGCTAGGCACAGGGCGTATTCACCCCTCCACTTT
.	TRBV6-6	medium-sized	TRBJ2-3	CASSAGFWGTDTQYF	TGTGCCAGCAGTGCCGGGTTCTGGGGCACAGATACGCAGTATTTT
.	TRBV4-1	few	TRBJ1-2	CASSQGNRDTYGYTF	TGCGCCAGCAGCCAAGGGAACAGGGATACCTATGGCTACACCTTC
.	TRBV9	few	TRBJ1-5	CASSHSGRNQPQHF	TGTGCCAGCAGCCATTCCGGACGGAATCAGCCCCAGCATTTT
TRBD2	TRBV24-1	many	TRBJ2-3	CATSDPSAGGTDTQYF	TGTGCCACCAGTGATCCCTCAGCGGGGGGGACAGATACGCAGTATTTT
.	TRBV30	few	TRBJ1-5	CAWSEGQSYQPQHF	TGTGCCTGGAGTGAAGGGCAGTCATATCAGCCCCAGCATTTT
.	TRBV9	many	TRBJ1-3	CASSGTVSGNTIYF	TGTGCCAGCAGCGGGACGGTCTCTGGAAACACCATATATTTT
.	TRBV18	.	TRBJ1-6	CASSPTAQEDPLHF	TGTGCCAGCTCACCGACCGCCCAGGAAGATCCCCTCCACTTT
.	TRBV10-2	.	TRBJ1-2	CASRGLGADGYTF	TGCGCCAGCCGGGGACTGGGGGCTGATGGCTACACCTTC
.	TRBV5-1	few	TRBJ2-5	CASSLGSPGGETQYF	TGCGCCAGCAGCTTGGGCTCTCCCGGCGGTGAGACCCAGTACTTC
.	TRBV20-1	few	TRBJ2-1	CSAGPISEQFF	TGCAGTGCCGGGCCGATAAGTGAGCAGTTCTTC
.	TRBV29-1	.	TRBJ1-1	CSARATTRNTEAFF	TGCAGCGCCCGAGCGACAACAAGGAACACTGAAGCTTTCTTT
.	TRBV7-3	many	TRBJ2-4	CASSLGGTAKNIQYF	TGTGCCAGCAGCTTGGGGGGCACAGCCAAAAACATTCAGTACTTC
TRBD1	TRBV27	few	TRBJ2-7	CASSPSGQGAGEQYF	TGTGCCAGCAGTCCGTCGGGACAGGGGGCGGGTGAGCAGTACTTC
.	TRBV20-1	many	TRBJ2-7	CSARPLAEHLYEQYF	TGCAGTGCTAGACCTTTAGCGGAGCACCTGTACGAGCAGTACTTC
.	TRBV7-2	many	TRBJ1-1	CASSLEGPDTEAFF	TGTGCCAGCAGCTTAGAAGGGCCGGACACTGAAGCTTTCTTT
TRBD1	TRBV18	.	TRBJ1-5	CASSGDRASQPQHF	TGTGCCAGCTCCGGGGACAGGGCTAGTCAGCCCCAGCATTTT
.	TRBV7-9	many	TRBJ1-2	CASSLGSWNGYTF	TGTGCCAGCAGCTTAGGCTCGTGGAATGGCTACACCTTC
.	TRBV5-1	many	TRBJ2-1	CASSLALGRKNNEQFF	TGCGCCAGCAGCTTGGCGCTCGGGAGAAAGAACAATGAGCAGTTCTTC
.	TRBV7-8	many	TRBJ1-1	CASSLGRETEAFF	TGTGCCAGCAGCTTAGGTCGAGAGACTGAAGCTTTCTTT
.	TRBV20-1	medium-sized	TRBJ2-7	CSARDRGTAFYEQYF	TGCAGTGCTAGAGATCGCGGGACAGCTTTCTACGAGCAGTACTTC
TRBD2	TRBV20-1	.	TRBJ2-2	CSARSSGTNTGELFF	TGCAGTGCTAGATCTAGCGGGACGAACACCGGGGAGCTGTTTTTT
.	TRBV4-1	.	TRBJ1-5	CASSQDFRSNQPQHF	TGCGCCAGCAGCCAAGATTTCCGGAGCAATCAGCCCCAGCATTTT
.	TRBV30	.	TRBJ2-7	CAWTRESYEQYF	TGTGCCTGGACCAGGGAGTCCTACGAGCAGTACTTC
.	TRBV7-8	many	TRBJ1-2	CASSASQANNYGYTF	TGTGCCAGCAGCGCCTCCCAGGCGAATAACTATGGCTACACCTTC